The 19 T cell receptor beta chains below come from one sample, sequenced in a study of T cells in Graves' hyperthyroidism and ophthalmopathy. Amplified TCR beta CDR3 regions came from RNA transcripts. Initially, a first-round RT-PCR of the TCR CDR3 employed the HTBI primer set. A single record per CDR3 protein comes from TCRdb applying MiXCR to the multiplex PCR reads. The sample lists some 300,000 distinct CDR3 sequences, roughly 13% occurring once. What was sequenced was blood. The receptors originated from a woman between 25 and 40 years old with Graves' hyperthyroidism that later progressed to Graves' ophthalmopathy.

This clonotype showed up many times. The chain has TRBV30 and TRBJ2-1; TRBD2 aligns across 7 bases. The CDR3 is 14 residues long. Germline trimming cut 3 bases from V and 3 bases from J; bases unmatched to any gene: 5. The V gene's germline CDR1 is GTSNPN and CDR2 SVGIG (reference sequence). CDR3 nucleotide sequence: TGTGCCTGGAGGGGCTGGGACTACTACAATGAGCAGTTCTTC. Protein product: CAWRGWDYYNEQFF.

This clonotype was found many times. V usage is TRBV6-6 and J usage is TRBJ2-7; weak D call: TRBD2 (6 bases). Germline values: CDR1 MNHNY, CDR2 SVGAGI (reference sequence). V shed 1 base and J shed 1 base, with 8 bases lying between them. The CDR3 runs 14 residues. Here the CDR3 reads CASSYWRDSYEQYF. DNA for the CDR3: TGTGCCAGCAGTTACTGGAGGGATTCCTACGAGCAGTACTTC.

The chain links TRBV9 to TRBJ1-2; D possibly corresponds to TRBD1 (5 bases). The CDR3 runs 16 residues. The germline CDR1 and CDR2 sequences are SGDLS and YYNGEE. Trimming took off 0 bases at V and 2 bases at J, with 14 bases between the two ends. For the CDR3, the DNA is TGTGCCAGCAGCGTAGAATTGGGGGTCGGAAACTATGGCTACACCTTC. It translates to CASSVELGVGNYGYTF.

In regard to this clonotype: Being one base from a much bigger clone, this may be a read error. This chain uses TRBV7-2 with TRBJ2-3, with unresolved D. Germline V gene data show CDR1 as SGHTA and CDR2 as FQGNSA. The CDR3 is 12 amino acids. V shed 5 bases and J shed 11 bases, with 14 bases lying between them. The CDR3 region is CASSPLSGRQYF. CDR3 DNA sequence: TGTGCCAGCAGCCCTCTCTCGGGTAGGCAGTATTTT.

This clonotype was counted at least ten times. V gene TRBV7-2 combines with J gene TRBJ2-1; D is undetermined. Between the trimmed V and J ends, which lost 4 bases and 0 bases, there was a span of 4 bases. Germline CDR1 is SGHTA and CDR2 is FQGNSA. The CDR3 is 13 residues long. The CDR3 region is CASSWDSYNEQFF. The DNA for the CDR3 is TGTGCCAGCAGCTGGGACTCCTACAATGAGCAGTTCTTC.

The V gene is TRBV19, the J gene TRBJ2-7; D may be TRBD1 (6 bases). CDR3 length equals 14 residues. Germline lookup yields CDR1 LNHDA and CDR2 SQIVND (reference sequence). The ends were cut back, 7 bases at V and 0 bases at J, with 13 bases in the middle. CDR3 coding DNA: TGTGCCAGTAAAGAGGGGGACATCTCCTACGAGCAGTACTTC. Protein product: CASKEGDISYEQYF.

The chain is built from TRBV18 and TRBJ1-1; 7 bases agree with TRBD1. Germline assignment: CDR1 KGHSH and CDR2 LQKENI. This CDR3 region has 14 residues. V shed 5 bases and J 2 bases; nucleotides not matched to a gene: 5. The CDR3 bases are TGTGCCAGCTCATCAGGGGGGTCAAACACTGAAGCTTTCTTT. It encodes CASSSGGSNTEAFF.

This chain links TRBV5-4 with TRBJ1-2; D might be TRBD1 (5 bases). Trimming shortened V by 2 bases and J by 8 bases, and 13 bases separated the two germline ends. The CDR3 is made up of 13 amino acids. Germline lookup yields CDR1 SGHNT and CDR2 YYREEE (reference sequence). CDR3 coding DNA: TGTGCCAGCAGCTTCCCGACGGGGGACGGCTACACCTTC. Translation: CASSFPTGDGYTF.

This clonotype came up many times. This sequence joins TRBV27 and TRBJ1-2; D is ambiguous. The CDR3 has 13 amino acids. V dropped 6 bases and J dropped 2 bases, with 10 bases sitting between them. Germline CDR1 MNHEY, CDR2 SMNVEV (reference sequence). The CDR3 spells CASRPLGNYGYTF. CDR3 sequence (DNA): TGTGCCAGCAGACCTCTAGGGAACTATGGCTACACCTTC.

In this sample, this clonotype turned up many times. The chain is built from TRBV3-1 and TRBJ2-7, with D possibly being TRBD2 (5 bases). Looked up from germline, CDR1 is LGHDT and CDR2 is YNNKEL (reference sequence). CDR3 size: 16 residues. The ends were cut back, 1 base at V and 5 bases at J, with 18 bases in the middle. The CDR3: CASSQGGLFTTDEQYF. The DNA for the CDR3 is TGTGCCAGCAGCCAAGGCGGACTTTTTACCACCGACGAGCAGTACTTC.

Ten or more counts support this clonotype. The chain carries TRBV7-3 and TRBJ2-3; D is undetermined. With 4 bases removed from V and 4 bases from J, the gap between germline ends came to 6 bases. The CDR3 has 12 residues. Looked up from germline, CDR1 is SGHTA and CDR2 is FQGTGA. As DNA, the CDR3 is TGTGCCAGCAGCTCCCCCGCAGATACGCAGTATTTT. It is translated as CASSSPADTQYF.

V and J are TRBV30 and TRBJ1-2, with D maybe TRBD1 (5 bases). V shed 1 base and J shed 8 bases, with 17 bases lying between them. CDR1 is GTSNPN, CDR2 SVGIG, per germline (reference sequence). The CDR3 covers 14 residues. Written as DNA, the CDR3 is TGTGCCTGGAGTGCCGTTGAACAGGCCGCCGGCTACACCTTC. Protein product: CAWSAVEQAAGYTF.

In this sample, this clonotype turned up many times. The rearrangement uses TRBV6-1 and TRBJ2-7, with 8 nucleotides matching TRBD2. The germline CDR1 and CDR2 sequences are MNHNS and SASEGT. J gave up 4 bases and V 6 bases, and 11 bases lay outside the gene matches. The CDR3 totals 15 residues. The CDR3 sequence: CASSSGAGGWYEQYF. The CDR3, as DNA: TGTGCCAGCAGCTCGGGCGCGGGAGGATGGTACGAGCAGTACTTC.

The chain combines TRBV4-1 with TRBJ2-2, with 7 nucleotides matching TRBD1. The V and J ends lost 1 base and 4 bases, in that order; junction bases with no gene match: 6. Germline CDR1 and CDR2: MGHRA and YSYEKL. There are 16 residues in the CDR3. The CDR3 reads CASSQVSQGSTGELFF. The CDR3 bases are TGCGCCAGCAGCCAAGTATCACAGGGGAGCACCGGGGAGCTGTTTTTT.

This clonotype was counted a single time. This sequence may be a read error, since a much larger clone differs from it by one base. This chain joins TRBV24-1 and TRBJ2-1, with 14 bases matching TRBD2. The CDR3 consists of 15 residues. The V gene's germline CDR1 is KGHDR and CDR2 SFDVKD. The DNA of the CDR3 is TGTGCCACCGCCAGACTAGCGGGAGGGATCAATGAGGAGTTCTTC. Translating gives CATARLAGGINEEFF.

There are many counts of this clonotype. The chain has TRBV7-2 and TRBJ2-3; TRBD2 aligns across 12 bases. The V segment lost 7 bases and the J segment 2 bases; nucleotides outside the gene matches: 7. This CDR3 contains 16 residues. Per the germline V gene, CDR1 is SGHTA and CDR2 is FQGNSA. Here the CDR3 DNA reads TGTGCCAGCACCCTTCTAGCGGGAGGGGACACAGATACGCAGTATTTT. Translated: CASTLLAGGDTDTQYF.

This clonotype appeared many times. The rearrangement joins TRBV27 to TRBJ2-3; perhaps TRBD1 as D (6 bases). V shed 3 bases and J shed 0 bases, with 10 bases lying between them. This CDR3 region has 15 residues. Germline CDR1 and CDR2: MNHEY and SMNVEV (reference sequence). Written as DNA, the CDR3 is TGTGCCAGCAGTTTGGACAGAGCTAGCACAGATACGCAGTATTTT. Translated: CASSLDRASTDTQYF.

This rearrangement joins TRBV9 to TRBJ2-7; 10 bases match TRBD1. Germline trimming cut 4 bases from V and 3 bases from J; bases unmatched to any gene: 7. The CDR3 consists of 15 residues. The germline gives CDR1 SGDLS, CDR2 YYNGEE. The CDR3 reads CASSPGTGADYEQYF. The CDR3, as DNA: TGTGCCAGCAGCCCAGGGACAGGGGCTGACTACGAGCAGTACTTC.

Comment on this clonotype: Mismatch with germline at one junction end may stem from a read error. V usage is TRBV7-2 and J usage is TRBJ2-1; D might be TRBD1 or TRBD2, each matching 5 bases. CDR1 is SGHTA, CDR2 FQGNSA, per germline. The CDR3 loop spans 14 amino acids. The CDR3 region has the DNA TGTGCCAGCAACTTAGACCCGGGACCCCGAGGGCAGTTCTTC. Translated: CASNLDPGPRGQFF.